This TCR beta chain was captured in a study of regulatory T cells in long-lasting Graves disease. Stated time point: newly diagnosed GD, antithyroid drugs for less than 3 months. After RNA was extracted from PBMCs, the TCR library was made from it. Graves' disease diagnoses followed American Thyroid Association guidelines. A note on this clonotype: A clone one base away is much larger, so this may be a read error.

According to the study, TCR beta libraries were built with iRepertoire HTBI primers and CDR3-region Arm-PCR. TCRdb reprocessed the multiplex PCR reads with MiXCR, giving one entry per CDR3 protein. The table includes roughly 360,000 distinct CDR3 sequences, approximately 12% detected once. Germline V CDR1 and CDR2: MNHEY, SMNVEV (reference sequence). CDR3 length: 15 residues. This sample also belongs to another study, concerning T cells in Graves' hyperthyroidism and ophthalmopathy. That report notes: The TCR CDR3 first-round RT-PCR relied on the HTBI primer set.

The J gene is TRBJ1-2, the V gene TRBV27; D is undetermined. The source of this sequence is a young woman with Graves disease. Sequenced material: peripheral blood mononuclear cells (PBMCs), taken at new diagnosis, from a patient treated with antithyroid drugs. CDR3 residues: CASRHFRLFNCGYTF. CDR3 in DNA: TGTGCCAGCCGCCACTTTAGGCTCTTCAACTGTGGCTACACCTTC.